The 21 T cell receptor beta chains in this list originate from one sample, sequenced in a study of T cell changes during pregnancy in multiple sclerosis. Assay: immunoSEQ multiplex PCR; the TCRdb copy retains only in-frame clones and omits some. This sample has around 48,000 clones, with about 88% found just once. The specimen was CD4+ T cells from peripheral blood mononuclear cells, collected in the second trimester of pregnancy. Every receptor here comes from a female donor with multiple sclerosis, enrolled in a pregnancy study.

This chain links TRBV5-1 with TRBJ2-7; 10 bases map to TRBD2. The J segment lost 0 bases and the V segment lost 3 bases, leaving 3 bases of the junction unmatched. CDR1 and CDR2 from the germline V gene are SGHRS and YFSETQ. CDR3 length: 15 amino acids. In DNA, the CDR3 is TGCGCCAGCAGCTCAGGGACTAGCGCCTCCTACGAGCAGTACTTC. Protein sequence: CASSSGTSASYEQYF.

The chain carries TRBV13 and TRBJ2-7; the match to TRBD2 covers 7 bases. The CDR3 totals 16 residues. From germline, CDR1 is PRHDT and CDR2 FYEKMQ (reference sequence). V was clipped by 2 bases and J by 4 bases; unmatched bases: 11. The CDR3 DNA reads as TGTGCCAGCAGCTTATCAGGGTGGGAGGGACGATACGAGCAGTACTTC. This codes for CASSLSGWEGRYEQYF.

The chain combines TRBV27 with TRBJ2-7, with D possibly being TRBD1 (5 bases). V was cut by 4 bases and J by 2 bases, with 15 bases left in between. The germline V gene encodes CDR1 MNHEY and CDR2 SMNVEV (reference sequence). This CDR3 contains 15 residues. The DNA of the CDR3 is TGTGCCAGCAGTTACCAGGGCTCTTGGACCTACGAGCAGTACTTC. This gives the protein CASSYQGSWTYEQYF.

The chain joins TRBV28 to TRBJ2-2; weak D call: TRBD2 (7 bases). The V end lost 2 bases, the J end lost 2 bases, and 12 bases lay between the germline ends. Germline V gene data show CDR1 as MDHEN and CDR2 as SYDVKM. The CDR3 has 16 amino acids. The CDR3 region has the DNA TGTGCCAGCAGTTTAAGCGGGACACCAAACACCGGGGAGCTGTTTTTT. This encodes CASSLSGTPNTGELFF. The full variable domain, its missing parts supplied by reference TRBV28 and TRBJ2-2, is DVKVTQSSRYLVKRTGEKVFLECVQDMDHENMFWYRQDPGLGLRLIYFSYDVKMKEKGDIPEGYSVSREKKERFSLILESASTNQTSMYLCASSLSGTPNTGELFFGEGSRLTVL.

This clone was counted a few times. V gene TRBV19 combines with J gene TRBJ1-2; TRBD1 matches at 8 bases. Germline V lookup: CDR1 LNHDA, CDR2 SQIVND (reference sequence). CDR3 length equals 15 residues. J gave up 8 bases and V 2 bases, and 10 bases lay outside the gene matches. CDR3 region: CASSITPPGGRGYTF. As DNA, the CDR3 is TGTGCCAGTAGTATAACCCCCCCAGGGGGCCGAGGCTACACCTTC. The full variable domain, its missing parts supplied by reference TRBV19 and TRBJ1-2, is DGGITQSPKYLFRKEGQNVTLSCEQNLNHDAMYWYRQDPGQGLRLIYYSQIVNDFQKGDIAEGYSVSREKKESFPLTVTSAQKNPTAFYLCASSITPPGGRGYTFGSGTRLTVV.

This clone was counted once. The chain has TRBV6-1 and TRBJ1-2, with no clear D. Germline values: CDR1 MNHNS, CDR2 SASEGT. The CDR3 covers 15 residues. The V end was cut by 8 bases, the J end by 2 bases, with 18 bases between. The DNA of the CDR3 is TGTGCCAGCCTCCTAACGGTAGGAGAGAACTATGGCTACACCTTC. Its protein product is CASLLTVGENYGYTF.

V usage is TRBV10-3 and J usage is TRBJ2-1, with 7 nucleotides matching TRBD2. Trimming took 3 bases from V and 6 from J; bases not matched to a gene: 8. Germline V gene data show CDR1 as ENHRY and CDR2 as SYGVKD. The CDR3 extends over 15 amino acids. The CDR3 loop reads CAISDGRMVGNEQFF. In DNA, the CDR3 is TGTGCCATCAGTGACGGGAGGATGGTAGGCAATGAGCAGTTCTTC.

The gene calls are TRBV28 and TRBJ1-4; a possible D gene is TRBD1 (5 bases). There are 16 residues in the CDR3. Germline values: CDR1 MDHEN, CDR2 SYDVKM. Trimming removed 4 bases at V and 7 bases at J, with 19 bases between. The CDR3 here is CASSSPATQAVEKLFF. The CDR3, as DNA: TGTGCCAGCAGTTCTCCCGCGACACAGGCAGTTGAAAAACTGTTTTTT.

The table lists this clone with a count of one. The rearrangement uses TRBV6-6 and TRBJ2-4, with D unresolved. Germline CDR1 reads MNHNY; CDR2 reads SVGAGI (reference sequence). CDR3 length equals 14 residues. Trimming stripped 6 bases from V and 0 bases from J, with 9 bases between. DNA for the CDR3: TGTGCCAGCAGGCATAACAGAGCCAAAAACATTCAGTACTTC. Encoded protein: CASRHNRAKNIQYF.

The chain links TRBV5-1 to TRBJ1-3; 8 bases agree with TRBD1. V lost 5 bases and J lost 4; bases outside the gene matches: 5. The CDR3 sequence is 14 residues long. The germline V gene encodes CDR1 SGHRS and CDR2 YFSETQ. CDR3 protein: CASRPDRGGNTIYF. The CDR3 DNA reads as TGCGCCAGCAGACCCGACAGGGGCGGAAACACCATATATTTT.

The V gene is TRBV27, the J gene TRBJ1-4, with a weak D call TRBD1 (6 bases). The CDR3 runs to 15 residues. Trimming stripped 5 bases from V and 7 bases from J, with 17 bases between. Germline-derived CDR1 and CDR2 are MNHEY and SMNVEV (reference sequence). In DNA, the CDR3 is TGTGCCAGCAGTGCCGCCCCGGGGGGCGGTGAAAAACTGTTTTTT. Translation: CASSAAPGGGEKLFF.

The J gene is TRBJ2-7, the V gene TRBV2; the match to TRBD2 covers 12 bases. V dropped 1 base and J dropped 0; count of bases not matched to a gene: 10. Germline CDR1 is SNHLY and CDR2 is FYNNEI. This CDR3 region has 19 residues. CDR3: CASSEVTSGRRKSSYEQYF. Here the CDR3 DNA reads TGTGCCAGCAGTGAAGTAACTAGCGGGAGGCGGAAAAGCTCCTACGAGCAGTACTTC.

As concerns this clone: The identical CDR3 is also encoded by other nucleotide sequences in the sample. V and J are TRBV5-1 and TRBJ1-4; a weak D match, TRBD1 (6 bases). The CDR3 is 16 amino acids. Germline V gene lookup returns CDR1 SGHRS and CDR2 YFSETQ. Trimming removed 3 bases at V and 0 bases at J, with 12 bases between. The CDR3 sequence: CASSSQGHATNEKLFF. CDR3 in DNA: TGCGCCAGCAGCTCTCAGGGACATGCAACTAATGAAAAACTGTTTTTT. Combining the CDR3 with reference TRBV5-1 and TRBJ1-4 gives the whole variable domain KAGVTQTPRYLIKTRGQQVTLSCSPISGHRSVSWYQQTPGQGLQFLFEYFSETQRNKGNFPGRFSGRQFSNSRSEMNVSTLELGDSALYLCASSSQGHATNEKLFFGSGTQLSVL.

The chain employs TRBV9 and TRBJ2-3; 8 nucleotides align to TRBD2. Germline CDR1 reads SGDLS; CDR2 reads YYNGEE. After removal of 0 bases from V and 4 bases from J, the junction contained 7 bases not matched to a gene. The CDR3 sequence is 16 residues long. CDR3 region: CASSVVGREVSDTQYF. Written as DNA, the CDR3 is TGTGCCAGCAGCGTAGTGGGGCGGGAGGTCTCAGATACGCAGTATTTT.

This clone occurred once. CDR3 DNA: TGCGCCAGCAGCTTAGGCGGCGGGAGCGTCTACGAGCAGTACTTC. It is translated as CASSLGGGSVYEQYF. The chain recombines TRBV5-1 with TRBJ2-7; TRBD2 matches 7 bases. J was trimmed by 3 bases and V by 2 bases; bases with no gene match: 8. The CDR3 runs to 15 residues. Germline values: CDR1 SGHRS, CDR2 YFSETQ.

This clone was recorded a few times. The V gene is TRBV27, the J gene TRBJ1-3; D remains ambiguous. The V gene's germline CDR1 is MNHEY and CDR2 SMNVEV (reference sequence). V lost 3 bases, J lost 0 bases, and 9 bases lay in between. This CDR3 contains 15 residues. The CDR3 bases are TGTGCCAGCAGTTTTCGACGGGTCTCTGGAAACACCATATATTTT. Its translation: CASSFRRVSGNTIYF.

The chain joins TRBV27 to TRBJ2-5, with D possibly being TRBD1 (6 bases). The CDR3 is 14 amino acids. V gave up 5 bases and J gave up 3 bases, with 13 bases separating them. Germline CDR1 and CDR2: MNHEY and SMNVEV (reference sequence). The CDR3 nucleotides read TGTGCCAGCAGTCTACAGGGAGTGAAAGAGACCCAGTACTTC. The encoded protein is CASSLQGVKETQYF.

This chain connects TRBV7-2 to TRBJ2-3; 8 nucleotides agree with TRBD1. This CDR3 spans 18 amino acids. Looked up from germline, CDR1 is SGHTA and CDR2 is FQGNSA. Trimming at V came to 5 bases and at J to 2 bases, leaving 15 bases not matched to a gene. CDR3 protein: CASSPIAATGANTDTQYF. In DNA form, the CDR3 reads TGTGCCAGCAGCCCAATCGCGGCGACAGGGGCTAACACAGATACGCAGTATTTT.

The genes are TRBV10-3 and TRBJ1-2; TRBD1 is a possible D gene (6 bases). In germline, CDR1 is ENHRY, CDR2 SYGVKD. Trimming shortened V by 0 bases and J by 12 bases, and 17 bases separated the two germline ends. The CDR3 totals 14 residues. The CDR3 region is CAISESRSEGGDTF. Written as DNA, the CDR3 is TGTGCCATCAGTGAGTCGAGATCAGAGGGGGGGGACACCTTC.

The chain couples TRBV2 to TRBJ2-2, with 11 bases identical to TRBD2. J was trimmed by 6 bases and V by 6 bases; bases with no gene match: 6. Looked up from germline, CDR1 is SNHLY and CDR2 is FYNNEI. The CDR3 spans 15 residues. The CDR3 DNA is TGTGCCAGCAGGGGGACTAGCGGAAGGGCCGGGGAGCTGTTTTTT. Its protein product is CASRGTSGRAGELFF.

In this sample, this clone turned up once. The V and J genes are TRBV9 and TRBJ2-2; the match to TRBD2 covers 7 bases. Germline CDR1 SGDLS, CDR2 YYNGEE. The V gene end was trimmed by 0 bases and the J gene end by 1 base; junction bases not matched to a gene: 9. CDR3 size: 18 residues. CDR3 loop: CASSVGDYKKGNTGELFF. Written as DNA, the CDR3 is TGTGCCAGCAGCGTAGGGGACTACAAAAAGGGGAACACCGGGGAGCTGTTTTTT. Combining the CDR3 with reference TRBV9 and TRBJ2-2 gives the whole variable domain DSGVTQTPKHLITATGQRVTLRCSPRSGDLSVYWYQQSLDQGLQFLIQYYNGEERAKGNILERFSAQQFPDLHSELNLSSLELGDSALYFCASSVGDYKKGNTGELFFGEGSRLTVL.